A selection of T cell receptor beta chains follows, all from one sample in a study of blood T cell repertoires in COVID-19. TCRdb's table, derived via immunoSEQ multiplex PCR, lists solely in-frame clones and lacks some. There are about 71,000 clones in the sample; about 80% occur only once, and over 25% lies in the top ten. Sequencing was done on a sample of peripheral blood. The receptors originated from a man aged 65-85 years with acute or convalescent COVID-19. Both conserved end residues are part of each CDR3. D genes are given only for firm matches. A clone size is listed for some rows: how often the clone was seen (once, few, many), or a class if it is expanded.

abundance	j_gene	d_gene	v_gene	CDR3nt	CDR3aa
few	TRBJ1-4	TRBD1	TRBV3-1/TRBV3-2	TGTGCCAGCAGCCAAGTCTACAGTCCGGCAGGGGGCGAAAAACTGTTTTTT	CASSQVYSPAGGEKLFF
-	TRBJ2-5	TRBD2	TRBV5-6	TGTGCCAGCAGCCATCCCCTAGCGGGAGGGCCGGTAGAGACCCAGTACTTC	CASSHPLAGGPVETQYF
-	TRBJ2-1	TRBD2	TRBV3-1/TRBV3-2	TGTGCCAGCATGGCGGGAGTAGCCTACAATGAGCAGTTCTTC	CASMAGVAYNEQFF
few	TRBJ2-5	TRBD2	TRBV4-1	TGCGCCAGCAGCCAAGGTGGTAGCGGGAGATCGAACCAAGAGACCCAGTACTTC	CASSQGGSGRSNQETQYF
-	TRBJ2-1	-	TRBV15	TGTGCCACCAGCTTTAGCCTCGGACTCTTCTCCTACAATGAGCAGTTCTTC	CATSFSLGLFSYNEQFF
-	TRBJ1-1	TRBD1	TRBV29-1	TGCAGCGTTGCCAGGGGGGACTCTGAAGCTTTCTTT	CSVARGDSEAFF
-	TRBJ2-1	TRBD2	TRBV5-1	TGCGCCAGCAGCGGGACTAGCGGGAGTGTCACGGGGTACAATGAGCAGTTCTTC	CASSGTSGSVTGYNEQFF
few	TRBJ2-1	-	TRBV7-9	TGTGCCAGCAGTCGGCAGGGAAACAATGAGCAGTTCTTC	CASSRQGNNEQFF
-	TRBJ2-7	-	TRBV6-5	TGTGCCACCGGGTCCAGACCTAGGGGGGAGCAGTACTTC	CATGSRPRGEQYF
-	TRBJ2-1	-	TRBV7-2	TGTGCCAGCAACTCCCGGGGGAGCTCCTACAATGAGCAGTTCTTC	CASNSRGSSYNEQFF
-	TRBJ2-7	-	TRBV7-3	TGTGCCAGCAGCTTAACGTCAACAGGCACCTACGAGCAGTACTTC	CASSLTSTGTYEQYF
-	TRBJ2-1	TRBD1	TRBV5-1	TGCGCCAGCAGCTGGACAGGGAGCAATGAGCAGTTCTTC	CASSWTGSNEQFF
once	TRBJ2-5	TRBD2	TRBV4-2	TGTGCCAGCAGTGGACTAGCGGGAGCGGCGGAGACCCAGTACTTC	CASSGLAGAAETQYF
-	TRBJ2-7	TRBD2	TRBV4-3	TGCGCCAGCAGCCTACTAGCGGGAGATAACGAGCAGTACTTC	CASSLLAGDNEQYF
-	TRBJ2-2	-	TRBV27	TGTGCCAGCACCCCCTGGGGGCCGGACACCGGGGAGCTGTTTTTT	CASTPWGPDTGELFF
-	TRBJ2-3	-	TRBV6-2/TRBV6-3	TGTGCCAGCAGTGGAGGAGGAGCAGATACGCAGTATTTT	CASSGGGADTQYF
-	TRBJ1-5	-	TRBV6-1	TGTGCCAGCAGCTCCACCCGGAGTAATCAGCCCCAGCATTTT	CASSSTRSNQPQHF
few	TRBJ2-2	-	TRBV19	TGTGCCAGTACCTCAAACAGGGACACCGGGGAGCTGTTTTTT	CASTSNRDTGELFF
-	TRBJ2-1	TRBD1	TRBV30	TGTGCCTGGAGTAAAACCCTTCGTACAGGGGGCAATGAGCAGTTCTTC	CAWSKTLRTGGNEQFF
-	TRBJ2-3	-	TRBV6-2/TRBV6-3	TGTGCCAGCAGTTACTCTCTCGGGAGATACAATGATAGGGCGCAGTATTTT	CASSYSLGRYNDRAQYF
-	TRBJ2-7	TRBD1	TRBV11-3	TGTGCCAGCAGGAGCCAAGACAGGGGGTTCTACGAGCAGTACTTC	CASRSQDRGFYEQYF
-	TRBJ2-3	TRBD1	TRBV2	TGTGCCAGCAGTTATGGGACAGGGGTAGATACGCAGTATTTT	CASSYGTGVDTQYF
-	TRBJ2-7	TRBD1	TRBV7-8	TGTGCCAGCAGCTTTAACAGGGGCTCCTACGAGCAGTACTTC	CASSFNRGSYEQYF